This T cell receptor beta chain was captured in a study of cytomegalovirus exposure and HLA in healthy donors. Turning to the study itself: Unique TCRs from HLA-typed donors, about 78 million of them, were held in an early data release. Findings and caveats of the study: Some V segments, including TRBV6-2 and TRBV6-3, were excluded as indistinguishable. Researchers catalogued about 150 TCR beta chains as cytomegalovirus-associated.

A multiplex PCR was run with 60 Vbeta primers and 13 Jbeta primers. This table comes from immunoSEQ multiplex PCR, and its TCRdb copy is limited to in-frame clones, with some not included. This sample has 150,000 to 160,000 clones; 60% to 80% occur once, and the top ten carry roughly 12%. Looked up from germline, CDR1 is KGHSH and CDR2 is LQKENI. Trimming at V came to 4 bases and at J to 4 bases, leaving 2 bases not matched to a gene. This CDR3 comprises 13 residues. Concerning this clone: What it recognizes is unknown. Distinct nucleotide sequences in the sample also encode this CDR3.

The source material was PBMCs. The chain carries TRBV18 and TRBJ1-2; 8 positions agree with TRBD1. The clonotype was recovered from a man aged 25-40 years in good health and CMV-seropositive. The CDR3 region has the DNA TGTGCCAGCTCACTTGGACAGGGCTATGGCTACACCTTC. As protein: CASSLGQGYGYTF.